Below are 28 T cell receptor beta chains sequenced from a single sample in a study of blood T cells in healthy people across ages (dated by TCRdb to about 2015). The receptor library was made with 5' RACE. For sequencing, an Illumina HiSeq 2500 was employed. A second roughly 6 to 12 cycle PCR used a sample-barcoded 5' primer and a J-beta primer mix. The raw public data were reprocessed by TCRdb itself: fastp quality trimming at Q25, MiXCR clonotype calling, in-frame beta chains only. Rows are combined by CDR3 protein, so each entry shows the most common genes and DNA. This sample lists about 800,000 distinct CDR3 sequences; just under 25% were detected once. The top ten constitute more than 3% of the sample. Another study also made use of these data, one on T cells of mothers and their children.

Sequenced: blood. Every receptor here comes from a boy aged 10-17 years in good health.

V and J are TRBV4-3 and TRBJ2-4, with D possibly TRBD1 on 5 matching bases. This CDR3 region has 17 residues. Germline CDR1 is LGHNA and CDR2 is YSLEER. The V end lost 1 base, the J end lost 3 bases, and 16 bases lay between the germline ends. CDR3 nucleotide sequence: TGCGCCAGCAGCCAAGGTCGTGGGGCCTTTGTCAAAAACATTCAGTACTTC. This codes for CASSQGRGAFVKNIQYF.

In this sample, this clonotype turned up a few times. The V gene is TRBV6-6, the J gene TRBJ2-3; 7 bases fit TRBD2. V dropped 0 bases and J dropped 6; count of bases not matched to a gene: 6. The germline CDR1 and CDR2 sequences are MNHNY and SVGAGI (reference sequence). CDR3 length equals 15 residues. CDR3 coding DNA: TGTGCCAGCAGTTACTCTTTCACTAGCGACGATACGCAGTATTTT. It specifies CASSYSFTSDDTQYF.

This clonotype was counted only a few times. The CDR3 loop is CASSPGNTYEQYF. The CDR3 coding sequence is TGTGCCAGCTCACCAGGGAACACCTACGAGCAGTACTTC. V and J are TRBV18 and TRBJ2-7; D not resolved. CDR3 length: 13 residues. V was trimmed by 2 bases and J by 2 bases, leaving 7 bases between them. From germline, CDR1 is KGHSH and CDR2 LQKENI.

The chain carries TRBV6-6 and TRBJ1-4; D is undetermined. The CDR3 covers 14 residues. Germline V gene lookup returns CDR1 MNHNY and CDR2 SVGAGI (reference sequence). Deletions cut 5 bases from V and 8 bases from J, with 15 bases between. The CDR3 protein is CASSPTTGEEKLFF. The CDR3 DNA reads TGTGCCAGCAGTCCGACGACCGGGGAGGAAAAACTGTTTTTT.

This clonotype was observed a handful of times. This chain links TRBV7-2 with TRBJ2-3; the D is unclear. The CDR3 is made up of 15 amino acids. Germline V lookup: CDR1 SGHTA, CDR2 FQGNSA. The V end lost 2 bases, the J end lost 0 bases, and 9 bases lay between the germline ends. This chain's CDR3 is CASSLSYASTDTQYF. The DNA for the CDR3 is TGTGCCAGCAGCTTAAGTTATGCTAGCACAGATACGCAGTATTTT.

The chain recombines TRBV4-1 with TRBJ2-2; D unclear. The CDR3 runs to 11 residues. CDR1 and CDR2 (germline): MGHRA, YSYEKL. The ends were cut back, 10 bases at V and 7 bases at J, with 10 bases in the middle. CDR3 region: CATNFRGELFF. As DNA, the CDR3 is TGCGCCACTAATTTCCGCGGGGAGCTGTTTTTT.

This chain joins TRBV29-1 and TRBJ1-5; 8 bases are a match to TRBD1. CDR1 and CDR2 from the germline V gene are SQVTM and ANQGSEA. V was clipped by 8 bases and J by 3 bases; unmatched bases: 6. The CDR3 has 13 residues. CDR3 coding DNA: TGCAGCTGTGGACAGGGCATCAATCAGCCCCAGCATTTT. Its protein product is CSCGQGINQPQHF.

The genes are TRBV20-1 and TRBJ1-2; 9 bases line up with TRBD1. CDR1 is DFQATT, CDR2 SNEGSKA, per germline (reference sequence). V was pared by 6 bases and J by 0 bases, with 5 bases of the junction left unmatched. CDR3 size: 14 residues. Here the CDR3 reads CSADRGSTNYGYTF. The CDR3 bases are TGCAGTGCGGACAGGGGCTCAACTAACTATGGCTACACCTTC.

The rearrangement links TRBV6-5 to TRBJ2-5; 7 positions agree with TRBD2. From germline, CDR1 is MNHEY and CDR2 SVGAGI. V lost 5 bases, J lost 4 bases, and 7 bases stayed unmatched. This CDR3 spans 14 amino acids. The CDR3 reads CASSRAGGGETQYF. The CDR3 DNA sequence: TGTGCCAGCAGTCGTGCCGGCGGGGGAGAGACCCAGTACTTC.

This sequence joins TRBV7-9 and TRBJ1-2; 7 bases map to TRBD1. CDR3 length: 13 amino acids. The germline CDR1 and CDR2 sequences are SEHNR and FQNEAQ (reference sequence). J gave up 7 bases and V 5 bases, and 7 bases lay outside the gene matches. CDR3 bases: TGTGCCAGCAGCCCAGGGACAGATGGTGGCTACACCTTC. Its protein product is CASSPGTDGGYTF.

The chain joins TRBV12-3 or TRBV12-4 to TRBJ2-2, with unresolved D. This CDR3 contains 14 residues. Trimming took off 5 bases at V and 10 bases at J, with 17 bases between the two ends. The CDR3 DNA sequence: TGTGCCAGCAGTGATCTCGGCGGAAGGGCGGAGCTGTTTTTT. The encoded protein is CASSDLGGRAELFF.

This clonotype was seen more than once but under ten times. J is TRBJ2-5 and V is TRBV20-1; 13 nucleotides align to TRBD2. CDR1 DFQATT and CDR2 SNEGSKA come from the germline V gene (reference sequence). The V segment lost 6 bases and the J segment 4 bases; nucleotides outside the gene matches: 8. This CDR3 comprises 15 residues. In DNA form, the CDR3 reads TGCAGTGCCTTGACTAGCGGGAGGAAGGGAGAGACCCAGTACTTC. Translated, it gives CSALTSGRKGETQYF.

This clonotype was seen a handful of times. The chain links TRBV4-1 to TRBJ2-7, with D unclear. Germline CDR1 reads MGHRA; CDR2 reads YSYEKL. V lost 3 bases, J lost 0 bases, and 12 bases lay in between. This CDR3 region has 15 residues. As DNA, the CDR3 is TGCGCCAGCAGCCATACACCTGAGGCCTCCTACGAGCAGTACTTC. It encodes CASSHTPEASYEQYF.

The chain recombines TRBV6-5 with TRBJ2-3; no reliable D call. The V end was cut by 2 bases, the J end by 3 bases, with 6 bases between. The length of the CDR3 is 13 residues. Germline-derived CDR1 and CDR2 are MNHEY and SVGAGI. The CDR3 spells CASSYVVTDTQYF. In nucleotides, the CDR3 is TGTGCCAGCAGTTACGTGGTAACAGATACGCAGTATTTT.

The genes are TRBV6-6 and TRBJ2-5, with D uncertain. The J call is in doubt because the DNA end fits TRBJ2-1 better. This CDR3 has 15 amino acids. Germline V gene sequence: CDR1 MNHNY, CDR2 SVGAGI (reference sequence). CDR3 nucleotides: TGTGCCAGCACCCCGCGGCCCGGTTCCGGGTCTGAGCAGTTCTTC. It codes for CASTPRPGSGSEQFF.

The chain carries TRBV7-9 and TRBJ2-7; 10 bases align to TRBD1. The CDR3 contains 16 residues. Germline-derived CDR1 and CDR2 are SEHNR and FQNEAQ (reference sequence). V dropped 5 bases and J dropped 8; count of bases not matched to a gene: 15. Here the CDR3 DNA reads TGTGCCAGCAGCACGACAGGGGGCAGAGCCATGACCAAGCAGTACTTC. It encodes CASSTTGGRAMTKQYF.

This clonotype was seen a few times. This chain links TRBV7-2 with TRBJ2-7; D remains unclear. The germline V gene encodes CDR1 SGHTA and CDR2 FQGNSA. The ends were cut back, 2 bases at V and 3 bases at J, with 14 bases in the middle. The CDR3 spans 15 residues. This CDR3 is CASSLSLGSFYEQYF. Written as DNA, the CDR3 is TGTGCCAGCAGCTTATCCCTGGGTTCCTTCTACGAGCAGTACTTC.

For this clonotype: One junction end does not reproduce the germline sequence, and a read error may be involved. The V call is TRBV12-3 or TRBV12-4, the J call TRBJ1-4; D is perhaps TRBD1 (6 bases). This CDR3 is built from 13 residues. CDR3 protein: CASSFKGGFYTVF. CDR3 sequence (DNA): TGTGCCAGCAGTTTCAAAGGGGGGTTTTATACGGTTTTT.

Only a few counts were recorded for this clonotype. One end of the junction does not line up with germline, which may come from a read error. The V and J genes are TRBV7-3 and TRBJ2-1; D unclear. This CDR3 contains 15 residues. Per germline, CDR1 SGHTA and CDR2 FQGTGA. In nucleotides, the CDR3 is TGTGCCAGCAGCGTAACCGGTAGTTCCTACAATGAGCAGTTCTTC. This sequence encodes CASSVTGSSYNEQFF.

This clonotype was observed a few times. The chain joins TRBV27 to TRBJ2-3, with 8 bases identical to TRBD2. Germline lookup yields CDR1 MNHEY and CDR2 SMNVEV (reference sequence). V was clipped by 7 bases and J by 4 bases; unmatched bases: 4. The CDR3 has 13 amino acids. In nucleotides, the CDR3 is TGTGCCAGCACGGGACTAGAGGCAGATACGCAGTATTTT. This gives the protein CASTGLEADTQYF.

Only a few counts were recorded for this clonotype. The chain is built from TRBV5-4 and TRBJ2-5; D tentatively reads TRBD1 or TRBD2 (5 bases each). Germline assignment: CDR1 SGHNT and CDR2 YYREEE (reference sequence). CDR3 length: 14 residues. Trimming took 1 base from V and 4 from J, leaving 11 bases between them. CDR3 sequence: CASSLRAGRETQYF. CDR3 nucleotide sequence: TGTGCCAGCAGCTTGAGGGCAGGGAGAGAGACCCAGTACTTC.

The chain recombines TRBV7-2 with TRBJ2-5, with 8 bases matching TRBD1. The J call may not be correct, given that the DNA end is closer to TRBJ2-7. The CDR3 totals 14 residues. Germline CDR1 is SGHTA and CDR2 is FQGNSA. CDR3 region: CASSLQGAFYEQYF. DNA for the CDR3: TGTGCCAGCAGCTTACAGGGGGCGTTCTACGAGCAGTACTTC.

This clonotype was counted once. The J gene is TRBJ2-2, the V gene TRBV7-2; D is possibly TRBD2 (6 bases). V lost 8 bases, J lost 7 bases, and 14 bases lay in between. Per germline, CDR1 SGHTA and CDR2 FQGNSA. The length of the CDR3 is 13 residues. The DNA of the CDR3 is TGTGCCAGCTCTCGGGAGTTTAGCGGGGAGCTGTTTTTT. This codes for CASSREFSGELFF.

The chain couples TRBV30 to TRBJ1-3, with D possibly being TRBD1 (5 bases). Germline values: CDR1 GTSNPN, CDR2 SVGIG (reference sequence). The CDR3 totals 16 residues. The V end lost 3 bases, the J end lost 0 bases, and 15 bases lay between the germline ends. The CDR3 sequence: CAWRYWGGNSGNTIYF. CDR3 bases: TGTGCCTGGAGGTACTGGGGGGGGAACTCTGGAAACACCATATATTTT.

This clonotype has a handful of counts. The chain has TRBV6-2 or TRBV6-3 and TRBJ2-5, with D tentatively TRBD2 (6 bases). The V end was cut by 6 bases, the J end by 5 bases, with 13 bases between. CDR1 is MNHEY, CDR2 SVGEGT, per germline. The CDR3 loop spans 13 amino acids. The CDR3 sequence is CASRVSGEETQYF. In DNA form, the CDR3 reads TGTGCCAGCAGAGTCTCGGGGGAGGAGACCCAGTACTTC.

This clonotype was seen more than once but under ten times. V usage is TRBV28 and J usage is TRBJ2-5; possible D gene TRBD1, 6 bases. Trimming cost V 2 bases and J 4 bases, with 20 bases left between them. Germline CDR1 MDHEN, CDR2 SYDVKM. The CDR3 sequence is 17 residues long. CDR3 nucleotide sequence: TGTGCCAGCAGTTTAATCCCCTCGGCAGGGGTGGGAGAGACCCAGTACTTC. It codes for CASSLIPSAGVGETQYF.

The V call is TRBV28, the J call TRBJ1-4; TRBD1 might be the D (6 bases). The CDR3 has 17 amino acids. V was clipped by 3 bases and J by 3 bases, with 17 bases between them. Germline V gene sequence: CDR1 MDHEN, CDR2 SYDVKM. The CDR3: CASSFLGQGRANEKLFF. The CDR3 region has the DNA TGTGCCAGCAGTTTTCTGGGGCAGGGGAGGGCTAATGAAAAACTGTTTTTT.

This clonotype came up once. The chain combines TRBV7-2 with TRBJ2-1; no firm D call. V shed 2 bases and J shed 8 bases, with 10 bases lying between them. This CDR3 region has 13 residues. Germline V lookup: CDR1 SGHTA, CDR2 FQGNSA. Here the CDR3 reads CASSLSPAYEQFF. The CDR3 region has the DNA TGTGCCAGCAGCTTAAGCCCTGCGTATGAGCAGTTCTTC.